The clone carrying this T cell receptor beta chain was seen only once. The record originates from a study of T cell changes during pregnancy in multiple sclerosis. The CDR3 has 14 residues. The junction had 5 bases not matched to a gene; V was cut back by 6 bases and J by 2 bases. Per the germline V gene, CDR1 is MGHRA and CDR2 is YSYEKL. Clones were read by immunoSEQ multiplex PCR, and TCRdb kept only the in-frame ones, dropping some. The table lists over 45,000 clones, approximately 92% of them singletons. This chain uses TRBV4-1 with TRBJ2-5, with 8 nucleotides matching TRBD2. This sequence was found in a female donor with multiple sclerosis, enrolled in a pregnancy study. The sample here was CD8+ T cells from peripheral blood mononuclear cells, taken after pregnancy. CDR3 nucleotide sequence: TGCGCCAGCAGTGCGGGAGGAGTACAAGAGACCCAGTACTTC. It codes for CASSAGGVQETQYF.